Below, one T cell receptor beta chain is given with its context. Its specificity is unknown. The source of the sample is a study of shared clonotypes between healthy human individuals. Regarding the study as a whole: Non-shared clonotypes displayed generation probabilities falling below those of clonotypes present in all four donors. Read depth was anticipated to influence clonotype sharing among donors.

The CDR3 is 16 amino acids. The germline CDR1 and CDR2 sequences are SGHRS and YFSETQ. Losses at the gene ends were 3 bases for V and 0 bases for J; bases not matched to a gene: 5. Generated by immunoSEQ multiplex PCR, the TCRdb table keeps only in-frame clones and is missing some. The repertoire holds around 1.5 million clones, with 95% to 99% as singletons. This TCR was sampled from a man aged 25-45 years in good health. The chain carries TRBV5-1 and TRBJ2-3; the match to TRBD2 covers 9 bases. The sample consisted of naive CD4+ T cells sorted from blood. The subset denotes: CD45RA+ positively selected. CDR3 amino acids: CASSSSLAGSTDTQYF. DNA for the CDR3: TGCGCCAGCAGCTCGTCCCTAGCGGGGAGCACAGATACGCAGTATTTT.